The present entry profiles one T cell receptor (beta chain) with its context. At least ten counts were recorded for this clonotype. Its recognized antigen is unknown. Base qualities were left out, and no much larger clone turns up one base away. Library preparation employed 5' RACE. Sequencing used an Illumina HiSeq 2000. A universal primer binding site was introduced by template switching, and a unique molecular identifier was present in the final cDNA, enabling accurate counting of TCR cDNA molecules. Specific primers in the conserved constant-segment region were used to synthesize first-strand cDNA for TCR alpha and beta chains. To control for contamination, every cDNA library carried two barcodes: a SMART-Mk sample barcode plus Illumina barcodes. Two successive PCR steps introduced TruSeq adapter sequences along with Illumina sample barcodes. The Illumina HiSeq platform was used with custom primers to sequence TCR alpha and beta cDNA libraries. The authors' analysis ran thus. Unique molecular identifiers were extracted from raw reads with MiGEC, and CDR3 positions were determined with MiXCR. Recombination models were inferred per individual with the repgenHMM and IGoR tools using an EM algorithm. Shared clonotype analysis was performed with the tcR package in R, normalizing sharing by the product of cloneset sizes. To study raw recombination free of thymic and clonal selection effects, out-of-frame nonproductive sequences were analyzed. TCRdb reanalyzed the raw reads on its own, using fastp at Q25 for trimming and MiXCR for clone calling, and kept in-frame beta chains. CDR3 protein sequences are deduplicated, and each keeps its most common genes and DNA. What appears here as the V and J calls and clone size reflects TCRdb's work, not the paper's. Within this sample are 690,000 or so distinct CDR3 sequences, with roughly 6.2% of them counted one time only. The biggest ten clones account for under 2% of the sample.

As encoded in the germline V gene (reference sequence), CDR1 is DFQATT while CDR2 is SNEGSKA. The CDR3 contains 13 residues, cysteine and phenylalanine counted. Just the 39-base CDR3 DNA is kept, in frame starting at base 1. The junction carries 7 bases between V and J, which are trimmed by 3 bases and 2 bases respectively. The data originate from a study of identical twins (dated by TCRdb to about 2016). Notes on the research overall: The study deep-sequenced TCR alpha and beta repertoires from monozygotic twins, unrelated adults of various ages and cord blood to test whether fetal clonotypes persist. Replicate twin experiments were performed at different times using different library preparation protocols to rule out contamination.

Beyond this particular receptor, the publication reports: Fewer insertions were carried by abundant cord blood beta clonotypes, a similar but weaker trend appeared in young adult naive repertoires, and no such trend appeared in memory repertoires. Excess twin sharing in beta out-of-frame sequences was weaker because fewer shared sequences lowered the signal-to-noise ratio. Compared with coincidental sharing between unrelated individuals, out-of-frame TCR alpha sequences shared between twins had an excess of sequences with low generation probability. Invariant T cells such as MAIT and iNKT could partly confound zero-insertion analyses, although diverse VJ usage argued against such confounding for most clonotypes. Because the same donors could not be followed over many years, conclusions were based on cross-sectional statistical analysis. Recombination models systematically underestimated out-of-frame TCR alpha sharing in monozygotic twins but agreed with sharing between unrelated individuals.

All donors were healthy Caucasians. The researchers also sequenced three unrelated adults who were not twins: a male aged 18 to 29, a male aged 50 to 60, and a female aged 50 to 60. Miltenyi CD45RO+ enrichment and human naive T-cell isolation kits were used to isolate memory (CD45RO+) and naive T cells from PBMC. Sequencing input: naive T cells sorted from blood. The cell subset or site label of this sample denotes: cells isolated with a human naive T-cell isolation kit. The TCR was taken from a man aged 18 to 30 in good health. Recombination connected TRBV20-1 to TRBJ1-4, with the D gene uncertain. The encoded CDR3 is CSASWPTNEKLFF. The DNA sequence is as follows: TGCAGTGCTAGCTGGCCGACTAATGAAAAACTGTTTTTT.